The clone carrying this T cell receptor beta chain appeared many times. Between the trimmed V and J ends, which lost 6 bases and 10 bases, there was a span of 16 bases. The CDR3 loop spans 13 amino acids. Time point specified: before trial treatment. The data originate from a study of low-dose radiotherapy and immunotherapy resistance in tumors. Study-level information: Cohort 2, a group dosed every two weeks at 1 Gy per fraction, received 13 Gy in total over 26 weeks.

Covering alpha and beta chains, TRAV- and TRBV-specific primers were used for the first-strand cDNA. The authors ran about 21 PCR cycles to amplify TCRs with a constant-region primer and V-primer adapter. TCRdb itself ran the reads through MiXCR, one entry per CDR3 protein. The sample consists of over 65,000 distinct CDR3 sequences, about 18% of them appearing once. The sequence came from a male donor with prostate cancer. The sample was PBMCs, taken before treatment. The rearrangement links TRBV12-3 or TRBV12-4 to TRBJ2-1, with D maybe TRBD2 (6 bases). CDR3 amino acids: CASRTISGSEQFF. DNA for the CDR3: TGTGCCAGCAGAACCATCTCCGGGAGCGAGCAGTTCTTC.